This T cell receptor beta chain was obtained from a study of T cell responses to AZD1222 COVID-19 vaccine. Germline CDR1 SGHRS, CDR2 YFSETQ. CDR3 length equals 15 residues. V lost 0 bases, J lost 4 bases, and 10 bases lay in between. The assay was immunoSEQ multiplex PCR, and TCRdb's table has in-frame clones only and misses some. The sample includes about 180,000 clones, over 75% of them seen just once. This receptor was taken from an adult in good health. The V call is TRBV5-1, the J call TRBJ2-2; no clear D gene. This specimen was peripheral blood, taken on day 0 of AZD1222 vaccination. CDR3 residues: CASSLDLHITGELFF. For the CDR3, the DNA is TGCGCCAGCAGCTTGGATCTCCACATCACCGGGGAGCTGTTTTTT.